This TCR beta chain was documented in a study of shared clonotypes between healthy human individuals. Whole-study results and caveats: With few donors, the genetic and exposure-history diversity represented was limited.

Methods used by the authors: Filtering differed for immunoSEQ, which gave only junction sequences without quality scores. Produced via immunoSEQ multiplex PCR; TCRdb's table is partial and in-frame only. D and trimming come from the DNA, and the V and J calls and clone size come from that table. Of 1.4 million to 1.5 million clones listed, around 97% are singletons. CDR1 SEHNR and CDR2 FQNEAQ come from the germline V gene (reference sequence). The CDR3 covers 15 residues. With 6 bases clipped from V and 5 bases from J, the junction kept 9 bases outside the gene matches. Notes on this clone: Its target is unknown.

This receptor was identified in a man younger than 40 in good health. This rearrangement joins TRBV7-9 to TRBJ2-1, with 8 bases aligning to TRBD1. Sequencing was performed on naive CD4+ T cells sorted from blood. Regarding subset: CD45RA+ positively selected. The CDR3 sequence is CASRITGGLNNEQFF. Here the CDR3 DNA reads TGTGCCAGCAGGATAACAGGGGGTTTGAACAATGAGCAGTTCTTC. The full variable domain, in which reference TRBV7-9 and TRBJ2-1 provide the parts outside the CDR3, is DTGVSQNPRHKITKRGQNVTFRCDPISEHNRLYWYRQTLGQGPEFLTYFQNEAQLEKSRLLSDRFSAERPKGSFSTLEIQRTEQGDSAMYLCASRITGGLNNEQFFGPGTRLTVL.